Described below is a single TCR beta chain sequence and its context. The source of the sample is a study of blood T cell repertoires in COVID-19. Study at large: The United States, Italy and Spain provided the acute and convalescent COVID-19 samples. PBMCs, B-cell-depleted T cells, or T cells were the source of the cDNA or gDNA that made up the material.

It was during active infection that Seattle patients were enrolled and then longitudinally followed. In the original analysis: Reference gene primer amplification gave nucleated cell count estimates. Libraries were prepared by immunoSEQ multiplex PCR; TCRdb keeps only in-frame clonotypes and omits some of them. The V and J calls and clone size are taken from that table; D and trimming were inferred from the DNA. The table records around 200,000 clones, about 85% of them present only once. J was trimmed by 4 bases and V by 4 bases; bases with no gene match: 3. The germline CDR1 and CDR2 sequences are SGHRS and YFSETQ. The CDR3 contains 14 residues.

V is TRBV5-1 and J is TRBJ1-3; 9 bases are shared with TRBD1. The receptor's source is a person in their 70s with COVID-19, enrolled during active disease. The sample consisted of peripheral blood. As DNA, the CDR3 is TGCGCCAGCAGCCCCGGGACAGGGGGAAACACCATATATTTT. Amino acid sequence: CASSPGTGGNTIYF.